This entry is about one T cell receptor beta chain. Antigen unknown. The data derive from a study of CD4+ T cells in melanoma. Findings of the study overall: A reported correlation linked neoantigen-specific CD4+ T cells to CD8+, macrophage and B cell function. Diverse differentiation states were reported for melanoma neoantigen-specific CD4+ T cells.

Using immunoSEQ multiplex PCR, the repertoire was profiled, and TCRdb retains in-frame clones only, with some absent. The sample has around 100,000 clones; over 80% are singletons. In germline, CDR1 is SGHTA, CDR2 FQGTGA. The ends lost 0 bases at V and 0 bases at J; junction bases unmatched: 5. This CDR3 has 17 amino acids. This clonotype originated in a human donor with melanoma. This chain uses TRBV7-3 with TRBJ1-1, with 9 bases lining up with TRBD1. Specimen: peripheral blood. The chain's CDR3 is CASSLTLGQGVNTEAFF. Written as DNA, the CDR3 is TGTGCCAGCAGCTTAACCCTGGGACAGGGCGTGAACACTGAAGCTTTCTTT.